One sample yielded the 21 T cell receptor beta chains listed below, sequenced in a study of early T cells in non-severe SARS-CoV-2 infection (dated by TCRdb to the early 2020s). The receptor library was made with 5' RACE. The instrument was a NextSeq 500. TCRdb took the public reads, trimmed them with fastp at Q25, ran MiXCR for clone calling and kept in-frame beta chains. Merged by CDR3 protein, the rows form single entries marked with the most common genes and DNA. The sample table lists about 50,000 distinct CDR3 sequences, around 12% of them with a count of one. The ten largest clones take up approximately 2.5% of the sample. This specimen was whole blood, taken at baseline. The receptors originated from an adult who was a healthcare worker with PCR-confirmed SARS-CoV-2 infection or an uninfected control (not recorded which).

The table lists this clonotype with many counts. This rearrangement joins TRBV20-1 to TRBJ1-5, with D hard to call. In germline, CDR1 is DFQATT, CDR2 SNEGSKA (reference sequence). Trimming shortened V by 6 bases and J by 0 bases, and 15 bases separated the two germline ends. The CDR3 extends over 15 amino acids. CDR3 region: CSAQPGSYSNQPQHF. As DNA, the CDR3 is TGCAGTGCCCAGCCGGGGAGCTATAGCAATCAGCCCCAGCATTTT.

This clonotype has only one observation. This chain uses TRBV5-1 with TRBJ2-1; 11 bases match TRBD2. Germline CDR1 and CDR2: SGHRS and YFSETQ. Losses at the gene ends were 0 bases for V and 5 bases for J; bases not matched to a gene: 4. The CDR3 contains 16 residues. The CDR3 region is CASSLVAGGNHNEQFF. CDR3 bases: TGCGCCAGCAGCTTGGTAGCGGGAGGGAACCACAATGAGCAGTTCTTC.

This clonotype was observed a handful of times. This chain links TRBV6-5 with TRBJ2-7; a weak D match, TRBD2 (5 bases). The CDR3 spans 13 residues. Germline-derived CDR1 and CDR2 are MNHEY and SVGAGI. Between the trimmed V and J ends, which lost 5 bases and 5 bases, there was a span of 13 bases. CDR3 protein: CASSNGPGDEQYF. The CDR3 nucleotides are TGTGCCAGCAGTAACGGCCCCGGGGACGAGCAGTACTTC.

V is TRBV7-3 and J is TRBJ2-3; tentatively, D is TRBD2 (5 bases). CDR3 size: 15 residues. V lost 5 bases and J lost 2, with 14 bases in between. Germline values: CDR1 SGHTA, CDR2 FQGTGA. This CDR3 reads CASSPEEEDTDTQYF. The CDR3 coding sequence is TGTGCCAGCAGCCCGGAGGAGGAGGACACAGATACGCAGTATTTT.

This rearrangement joins TRBV24-1 to TRBJ2-2; D unresolved. Trimming left V 9 bases short and J 1 base short, with 5 bases between. Germline lookup yields CDR1 KGHDR and CDR2 SFDVKD. This CDR3 has 12 residues. In DNA form, the CDR3 reads TGTGCCACCGTGGGGAACACCGGGGAGCTGTTTTTT. Translation gives CATVGNTGELFF.

The V and J genes are TRBV7-2 and TRBJ2-7; TRBD2 matches 12 bases. The CDR3 extends over 14 amino acids. The junction had 9 bases not matched to a gene; V was cut back by 9 bases and J by 6 bases. The V gene's germline CDR1 is SGHTA and CDR2 FQGNSA. The CDR3 DNA reads TGTGCCAGTTTGGAGACTAGCGGGAGTACCGAGCAGTACTTC. Translated: CASLETSGSTEQYF.

The chain has TRBV5-6 and TRBJ1-2, with 7 positions matching TRBD1. CDR1 and CDR2 from the germline V gene are SGHDT and YYEEEE. J lost 8 bases, V lost 6 bases, and 16 bases had no gene match. The CDR3 totals 15 residues. The CDR3 protein is CASINLKARGSGYTF. The CDR3 DNA reads as TGTGCCAGCATAAATCTCAAGGCCAGGGGGTCCGGCTACACCTTC. The full variable domain, in which reference TRBV5-6 and TRBJ1-2 provide the parts outside the CDR3, is DAGVTQSPTHLIKTRGQQVTLRCSPKSGHDTVSWYQQALGQGPQFIFQYYEEEERQRGNFPDRFSGHQFPNYSSELNVNALLLGDSALYLCASINLKARGSGYTFGSGTRLTVV.

CDR3: CASSHTLAEGKTQYF. The CDR3 DNA reads as TGCGCCAGCAGCCATACACTAGCGGAGGGAAAGACCCAGTACTTC. The chain is built from TRBV4-3 and TRBJ2-5; TRBD2 matches at 8 bases. J lost 6 bases, V lost 3 bases, and 9 bases had no gene match. CDR3 length: 15 amino acids. CDR1 is LGHNA and CDR2 is YSLEER in the germline V gene.

Worth noting for this clonotype: One base away lies a much larger clone, so this may be a sequencing read error. The rearrangement links TRBV6-4 to TRBJ2-1, with 7 bases lining up with TRBD1. V lost 4 bases, J lost 0 bases, and 3 bases stayed unmatched. CDR1 is MRHNA, CDR2 SNTAGT, per germline. This CDR3 is 15 amino acids long. The CDR3 loop reads CASSVSGGSYNEQFF. The CDR3 DNA follows: TGTGCCAGCAGTGTCTCAGGGGGCTCCTACAATGAGCAGTTCTTC.

In its sample, this clonotype was seen a few times. This chain links TRBV7-3 with TRBJ2-5, with a tentative D call TRBD1 (6 bases). The CDR3 spans 14 residues. Trimming shortened V by 5 bases and J by 5 bases, and 15 bases separated the two germline ends. Germline loops: CDR1 SGHTA, CDR2 FQGTGA. CDR3 in DNA: TGTGCCAGCAGCCAAACAGGGTCGGGGGAGACCCAGTACTTC. Residues: CASSQTGSGETQYF.

The sample holds a few counts of this clonotype. This chain joins TRBV18 and TRBJ1-4; D possibly corresponds to TRBD1 (6 bases). Germline-derived CDR1 and CDR2 are KGHSH and LQKENI. With 3 bases removed from V and 4 bases from J, the gap between germline ends came to 9 bases. The CDR3 runs to 14 residues. The CDR3 is CASSPRTDNEKLFF. The CDR3, as DNA: TGTGCCAGCTCACCGAGGACAGATAATGAAAAACTGTTTTTT.

This clonotype turned up a few times. This CDR3 reads CASSLAGLDSGQFF. The CDR3 DNA follows: TGTGCCAGCAGCTTAGCGGGGTTGGACAGTGGGCAGTTCTTC. V usage is TRBV7-2 and J usage is TRBJ2-1; D is possibly TRBD1 (6 bases). The CDR3 has 14 amino acids. V lost 0 bases to trimming and J lost 12 bases, with 15 bases between them. Germline CDR1 reads SGHTA; CDR2 reads FQGNSA.

This clonotype was seen repeatedly, ten times or more. This chain links TRBV12-3 or TRBV12-4 with TRBJ2-1, with 8 bases aligning to TRBD1. The CDR3 sequence is 15 residues long. J was trimmed by 6 bases and V by 4 bases; bases with no gene match: 8. CDR3 amino acids: CASSYPGGKPNEQFF. The CDR3 nucleotides read TGTGCCAGCAGTTACCCAGGGGGCAAGCCCAATGAGCAGTTCTTC.

The chain employs TRBV5-1 and TRBJ1-4; unclear D gene. Germline-derived CDR1 and CDR2 are SGHRS and YFSETQ. Trimming cost V 5 bases and J 4 bases, with 12 bases left between them. The CDR3 runs 14 residues. CDR3 sequence reads: CASRQTPDNEKLFF. CDR3 sequence (DNA): TGCGCCAGCAGGCAGACACCGGATAATGAAAAACTGTTTTTT.

This clonotype was counted between two and nine times. The chain is built from TRBV28 and TRBJ2-1; the D gene is possibly TRBD1 (6 bases). This CDR3 is built from 14 residues. Germline CDR1 reads MDHEN; CDR2 reads SYDVKM. V was clipped by 3 bases and J by 7 bases, with 13 bases between them. Written as DNA, the CDR3 is TGTGCCAGCAGTTTCCCCAGGGGCGGGAATGAGCAGTTCTTC. It codes for CASSFPRGGNEQFF.

V gene TRBV7-6 combines with J gene TRBJ2-5; 7 bases match TRBD1. CDR1 is SGHVS, CDR2 FNYEAQ, per germline. J lost 1 base, V lost 6 bases, and 11 bases had no gene match. The CDR3 totals 16 residues. CDR3 amino acids: CASSFNRGMGQETQYF. The CDR3 nucleotides are TGTGCCAGCAGTTTTAACAGGGGAATGGGCCAAGAGACCCAGTACTTC.

V usage is TRBV4-1 and J usage is TRBJ2-7; 7 bases are a match to TRBD1. The length of the CDR3 is 15 residues. The V gene end was trimmed by 3 bases and the J gene end by 6 bases; junction bases not matched to a gene: 11. The V gene's germline CDR1 is MGHRA and CDR2 YSYEKL. The DNA for the CDR3 is TGCGCCAGCAGCCAGGCAGGGGGTTTGGGGGTCGAGCAGTACTTC. It encodes CASSQAGGLGVEQYF.

This clonotype appeared many times. V and J are TRBV3-1 and TRBJ1-2; 7 bases are a match to TRBD1. With V trimmed by 0 bases and J by 4 bases, 5 bases remained unmatched. CDR3 length: 15 amino acids. The germline CDR1 and CDR2 sequences are LGHDT and YNNKEL (reference sequence). The CDR3 sequence: CASSQDARDSYGYTF. DNA of the CDR3: TGTGCCAGCAGCCAAGATGCAAGGGACAGCTATGGCTACACCTTC.

The table lists this clonotype with many counts. V and J are TRBV12-3 or TRBV12-4 and TRBJ2-1; no reliable D call. The length of the CDR3 is 15 residues. V was shortened by 4 bases and J by 1 base, with 11 bases between the two germline ends. CDR3 region: CASSSEVVSYNEQFF. In DNA form, the CDR3 reads TGTGCCAGCAGTTCAGAGGTCGTTTCCTACAATGAGCAGTTCTTC.

The chain uses TRBV6-5 and TRBJ2-4, with unresolved D. V was clipped by 0 bases and J by 8 bases, with 11 bases between them. The germline V gene has CDR1 MNHEY and CDR2 SVGAGI. This CDR3 comprises 14 residues. The CDR3: CASSYSGPVDIQYF. CDR3 DNA sequence: TGTGCCAGCAGTTACTCAGGGCCGGTAGACATTCAGTACTTC.

This clonotype was found many times. V and J are TRBV2 and TRBJ2-3; tentative D call: TRBD1 (7 bases). V was shortened by 6 bases and J by 4 bases, with 17 bases between the two germline ends. This CDR3 spans 15 amino acids. Germline CDR1 is SNHLY and CDR2 is FYNNEI. CDR3 DNA sequence: TGTGCCAGCAGGCACCGACAGGGACTTCCAGATACGCAGTATTTT. Amino acid sequence: CASRHRQGLPDTQYF.